These 7 T cell receptor beta chains were sequenced from one sample in a study of OX40 agonist ivuxolimab in advanced cancers. Sequencing was performed with immunoSEQ multiplex PCR; in TCRdb, only in-frame clones are kept and a portion is missing. The profile shows 63,000 or so clones, around 93% of them singletons. Material: CD4+ or CD8+ T cells sorted from blood, obtained in a trial of the OX40 agonist ivuxolimab. Receptor source: an adult with an advanced solid tumor such as melanoma, head and neck, liver or kidney cancer.

The CDR3 reads CASSIVFGGMISYNEQFF. DNA of the CDR3: TGTGCCAGTAGTATAGTATTTGGGGGGATGATCTCCTACAATGAGCAGTTCTTC. This sequence joins TRBV19 and TRBJ2-1, with D perhaps matching TRBD2 (6 bases). Trimming removed 1 base from V and 0 bases from J, with 16 bases in between. CDR3 length equals 18 residues. Germline V gene lookup returns CDR1 LNHDA and CDR2 SQIVND (reference sequence).

CDR3 sequence: CASSFLKLAGGPYEQYF. DNA for the CDR3: TGTGCCAGCAGCTTCCTGAAACTAGCGGGAGGGCCCTACGAGCAGTACTTC. The V call is TRBV11-1, the J call TRBJ2-7, with TRBD2 identical over 13 bases. CDR1 and CDR2 from the germline V gene are SGHAT and FQDESV (reference sequence). The CDR3 extends over 17 amino acids. The V and J ends lost 3 bases and 2 bases, in that order; junction bases with no gene match: 7.

The chain couples TRBV4-1 to TRBJ2-7; tentative D call: TRBD2 (7 bases). The CDR3 is 16 amino acids. The germline V and J ends were trimmed by 0 bases and 4 bases, with 16 bases remaining between them. Looked up from germline, CDR1 is MGHRA and CDR2 is YSYEKL. The CDR3 region has the DNA TGCGCCAGCAGCCAAGACCCGGGGGGCTCACTGTACGAGCAGTACGTC. Encoded protein: CASSQDPGGSLYEQYV.

A single count supports this clone. The chain has TRBV7-6 and TRBJ2-1; the D gene is possibly TRBD2 (5 bases). V lost 0 bases and J 4 bases, leaving 19 bases between the germline ends. The CDR3 covers 18 residues. Germline V gene sequence: CDR1 SGHVS, CDR2 FNYEAQ. The CDR3 reads CASSLAAGGRHSYNEQFF. The CDR3 DNA reads as TGTGCCAGCAGCTTAGCGGCGGGCGGGCGCCATTCTTACAATGAGCAGTTCTTC. Using reference TRBV7-6 and TRBJ2-1 for the parts outside the CDR3, the full variable domain is GAGVSQSPRYKVTKRGQDVALRCDPISGHVSLYWYRQALGQGPEFLTYFNYEAQQDKSGLPNDRFSAERPEGSISTLTIQRTEQRDSAMYRCASSLAAGGRHSYNEQFFGPGTRLTVL.

The chain couples TRBV19 to TRBJ1-1; perhaps TRBD1 as D (6 bases). Germline assignment: CDR1 LNHDA and CDR2 SQIVND (reference sequence). Trimming removed 7 bases from V and 4 bases from J, with 19 bases in between. The CDR3 consists of 15 residues. The CDR3 is CASIRGNSAGTEAFF. The DNA for the CDR3 is TGTGCCAGTATCAGGGGTAATAGTGCCGGCACTGAAGCTTTCTTT.

The rearrangement joins TRBV7-6 to TRBJ1-5; D gene unclear. The V gene's germline CDR1 is SGHVS and CDR2 FNYEAQ. The CDR3 runs to 17 residues. The germline V and J ends were trimmed by 1 base and 3 bases, with 16 bases remaining between them. The CDR3 DNA is TGTGCCAGCAGCTTAGGACCCGACCCCAACCCCAATCAGCCCCAGCATTTT. Translation: CASSLGPDPNPNQPQHF.

The CDR3 DNA sequence: TGTGCCAGCAGCCTTGGGGGGCGGGACACTGAAGCTTTCTTT. Its translation: CASSLGGRDTEAFF. V usage is TRBV9 and J usage is TRBJ1-1; D is possibly TRBD1 (6 bases). The CDR3 is 14 amino acids. Trimming took 4 bases from V and 3 from J, leaving 13 bases between them. The germline CDR1 and CDR2 sequences are SGDLS and YYNGEE.